Each of the 28 T cell receptor beta chains below was sequenced from the same sample in a study of shared clonotypes between healthy human individuals. TCRdb's copy holds only in-frame clones and misses some; the assay was immunoSEQ multiplex PCR. The top ten hold approximately 1.2% of the sample, which has about 2 million clones, about 95% seen once. Positively selected for CCR7, the CD45RO-negative cells used as naive CD8 cells excluded terminally differentiated effector memory CD45RA+ cells. The sample taken for sequencing was naive CD8+ T cells sorted from blood. The receptors were sampled from a man younger than 35 in good health.

The chain combines TRBV7-9 with TRBJ2-7; 12 nucleotides align to TRBD1. Losses at the gene ends were 4 bases for V and 5 bases for J; bases not matched to a gene: 12. Germline V gene lookup returns CDR1 SEHNR and CDR2 FQNEAQ (reference sequence). CDR3 size: 17 residues. The CDR3 protein is CASSSDAPGQGAHEQYF. In DNA form, the CDR3 reads TGTGCCAGCAGCTCCGACGCTCCGGGACAGGGGGCCCACGAGCAGTACTTC.

The V and J genes are TRBV6-6 and TRBJ2-3; D might be TRBD1 or TRBD2, each matching 6 bases. Trimming cost V 4 bases and J 4 bases, with 15 bases left between them. The CDR3 sequence is 15 residues long. From germline, CDR1 is MNHNY and CDR2 SVGAGI (reference sequence). This CDR3 is CASSWDNGGSDTQYF. CDR3 DNA sequence: TGTGCCAGCAGTTGGGACAACGGAGGGTCAGATACGCAGTATTTT.

A remark on this clone: In the same sample, other DNA sequences code for this CDR3. The chain recombines TRBV4-3 with TRBJ2-7; D remains unclear. The ends were cut back, 3 bases at V and 3 bases at J, with 9 bases in the middle. The CDR3 consists of 13 residues. The germline V gene has CDR1 LGHNA and CDR2 YSLEER. For the CDR3, the DNA is TGCGCCAGCAGCCAGGGTAAGGGCTACGAGCAGTACTTC. This encodes CASSQGKGYEQYF.

The chain recombines TRBV5-6 with TRBJ1-6, with 8 bases that match TRBD1. V lost 3 bases and J lost 3; bases outside the gene matches: 11. CDR3 size: 18 residues. CDR1 is SGHDT and CDR2 is YYEEEE in the germline V gene. CDR3 DNA: TGTGCCAGCAGCTACTTCACCGGGACAGGACTCTATAATTCACCCCTCCACTTT. Protein product: CASSYFTGTGLYNSPLHF.

V and J are TRBV7-8 and TRBJ2-3; 10 nucleotides line up with TRBD2. Germline values: CDR1 SGHVS, CDR2 FQNEAQ. The J segment lost 4 bases and the V segment lost 1 base, leaving 5 bases of the junction unmatched. The CDR3 sequence is 16 residues long. CDR3 region: CASSLVASGSADTQYF. In DNA, the CDR3 is TGTGCCAGCAGCTTAGTGGCTAGCGGGAGTGCAGATACGCAGTATTTT.

In regard to this clone: The sample holds other DNA sequences that translate to the same CDR3. The rearrangement links TRBV20-1 to TRBJ2-2; D gene ambiguous. Germline assignment: CDR1 DFQATT and CDR2 SNEGSKA (reference sequence). The V and J ends lost 3 bases and 3 bases respectively, with 2 bases between them. The CDR3 loop spans 11 amino acids. CDR3 amino acids: CSASYTGELFF. Written as DNA, the CDR3 is TGCAGTGCTAGTTACACCGGGGAGCTGTTTTTT.

In its sample, this clone was seen once. This rearrangement joins TRBV2 to TRBJ2-7, with D possibly TRBD2 on 5 matching bases. CDR3 length: 17 amino acids. Germline assignment: CDR1 SNHLY and CDR2 FYNNEI. Trimming shortened V by 1 base and J by 2 bases, and 18 bases separated the two germline ends. DNA for the CDR3: TGTGCCAGCAGTGAAGATCCCCACGAAGAGAGGGCCTACGAGCAGTACTTC. This encodes CASSEDPHEERAYEQYF.

The chain uses TRBV4-1 and TRBJ2-7; 7 nucleotides line up with TRBD1. Losses at the gene ends were 0 bases for V and 0 bases for J; bases not matched to a gene: 8. CDR1 and CDR2 (germline): MGHRA, YSYEKL. This CDR3 region has 17 residues. The CDR3 nucleotides read TGCGCCAGCAGCCAAGAGGGGTCGACAGGGATCTCCTACGAGCAGTACTTC. Protein: CASSQEGSTGISYEQYF.

This chain connects TRBV9 to TRBJ1-6; no definite D call. CDR1 is SGDLS and CDR2 is YYNGEE in the germline V gene. V was cut by 4 bases and J by 0 bases, with 17 bases left in between. The CDR3 sequence is 18 residues long. The CDR3 DNA is TGTGCCAGCAGCTTAACAGCGTTCGAAACCTCCTATAATTCACCCCTCCACTTT. Protein: CASSLTAFETSYNSPLHF.

This chain connects TRBV5-6 to TRBJ2-1, with 9 bases aligning to TRBD2. Germline values: CDR1 SGHDT, CDR2 YYEEEE. The CDR3 is 15 residues long. V lost 4 bases, J lost 6 bases, and 8 bases stayed unmatched. CDR3 in DNA: TGTGCCAGCAGCCCGGGACTAGCCCCGGTCAATGAGCAGTTCTTC. Translated, it gives CASSPGLAPVNEQFF.

The rearrangement joins TRBV6-1 to TRBJ2-5; TRBD1 is a possible D gene (6 bases). CDR3 size: 19 residues. V lost 3 bases and J 1 base, leaving 24 bases between the germline ends. Germline CDR1 is MNHNS and CDR2 is SASEGT. CDR3 sequence (DNA): TGTGCCAGCAGTGACCCCAACGAACGTCCCATCAGGGGCCAAGAGACCCAGTACTTC. As protein: CASSDPNERPIRGQETQYF.

The genes are TRBV4-1 and TRBJ1-3; TRBD1 matches 10 bases. Germline CDR1 reads MGHRA; CDR2 reads YSYEKL. This CDR3 region has 20 residues. V lost 4 bases to trimming and J lost 0 bases; unmatched junction nucleotides: 15. The CDR3 is CASSPLTGGQILSSGNTIYF. The CDR3 DNA reads TGCGCCAGCAGCCCCCTGACAGGGGGCCAGATTTTGAGCTCTGGAAACACCATATATTTT.

The V and J genes are TRBV4-1 and TRBJ1-1; D ambiguous. The CDR3 is 13 amino acids. Trimming removed 4 bases at V and 1 base at J, with 7 bases between. Germline CDR1 is MGHRA and CDR2 is YSYEKL. The CDR3 DNA reads as TGCGCCAGCAGCCCCCGACAGAACACTGAAGCTTTCTTT. Its translation: CASSPRQNTEAFF.

As for this clone: The sample carries other DNA sequences with the same CDR3. For the CDR3, the DNA is TGCGCCAGCAGCCCCTGGACTAGCGGGAGCTACGAGCAGTACTTC. Its protein is CASSPWTSGSYEQYF. The chain is built from TRBV5-1 and TRBJ2-7; 13 bases match TRBD2. The V segment lost 4 bases and the J segment 3 bases; nucleotides outside the gene matches: 4. Germline V lookup: CDR1 SGHRS, CDR2 YFSETQ. The CDR3 loop spans 15 amino acids. Combining the CDR3 with reference TRBV5-1 and TRBJ2-7 gives the whole variable domain KAGVTQTPRYLIKTRGQQVTLSCSPISGHRSVSWYQQTPGQGLQFLFEYFSETQRNKGNFPGRFSGRQFSNSRSEMNVSTLELGDSALYLCASSPWTSGSYEQYFGPGTRLTVT.

This rearrangement joins TRBV28 to TRBJ2-7; D gene uncertain. V lost 1 base and J 0 bases, leaving 16 bases between the germline ends. Germline V gives CDR1 MDHEN, CDR2 SYDVKM. This CDR3 region has 17 residues. In nucleotides, the CDR3 is TGTGCCAGCAGTTTATCCATTACGACCCTTAGCTCCTACGAGCAGTACTTC. Protein sequence: CASSLSITTLSSYEQYF.

J is TRBJ2-7 and V is TRBV6-5, with 7 bases matching TRBD2. This CDR3 is 14 amino acids long. V shed 7 bases and J 3 bases; nucleotides not matched to a gene: 9. The germline gives CDR1 MNHEY, CDR2 SVGAGI. CDR3 amino acids: CASKNSGESYEQYF. The CDR3 DNA reads TGTGCCAGCAAGAACAGCGGGGAGAGCTACGAGCAGTACTTC.

The gene calls are TRBV28 and TRBJ2-7, with 11 positions matching TRBD1. CDR1 and CDR2 (germline): MDHEN, SYDVKM. The trim removed 6 bases at V and 7 bases at J, leaving 11 bases unmatched. CDR3 size: 15 residues. The CDR3 spells CASSPIGQGADEQYF. In DNA form, the CDR3 reads TGTGCCAGCAGCCCAATCGGACAGGGGGCGGATGAGCAGTACTTC.

This sequence joins TRBV27 and TRBJ2-1; D might be TRBD2 (6 bases). The CDR3 has 16 residues. CDR1 is MNHEY, CDR2 SMNVEV, per germline (reference sequence). V shed 2 bases and J shed 2 bases, with 13 bases lying between them. CDR3 amino acids: CASSLGWGLTYNEQFF. The CDR3 bases are TGTGCCAGCAGTTTAGGATGGGGACTTACCTACAATGAGCAGTTCTTC.

The chain links TRBV5-4 to TRBJ2-7, with TRBD1 identical over 8 bases. Germline V lookup: CDR1 SGHNT, CDR2 YYREEE (reference sequence). The junction had 10 bases not matched to a gene; V was cut back by 5 bases and J by 6 bases. The CDR3 length is 14 residues. CDR3 region: CASSFGQGTGEQYF. The CDR3 nucleotides are TGTGCCAGCAGTTTCGGACAGGGAACGGGCGAGCAGTACTTC.

On this clone: The same CDR3 is also encoded by other DNA sequences in this sample. The chain has TRBV5-6 and TRBJ1-4; D call uncertain. The CDR3 has 13 residues. The V gene's germline CDR1 is SGHDT and CDR2 YYEEEE. V lost 0 bases to trimming and J lost 7 bases, with 7 bases between them. The CDR3 DNA follows: TGTGCCAGCAGCTTGGGGGGTAGTGAAAAACTGTTTTTT. It translates to CASSLGGSEKLFF.

The chain carries TRBV13 and TRBJ1-1; tentative D call: TRBD1 (5 bases). CDR3 length: 17 residues. The V gene lost 5 bases and the J gene lost 1 base, with 20 bases spanning the gap. CDR1 PRHDT and CDR2 FYEKMQ come from the germline V gene (reference sequence). CDR3 residues: CASSESTPQTANTEAFF. DNA for the CDR3: TGTGCCAGCAGCGAGTCAACCCCACAGACAGCGAACACTGAAGCTTTCTTT.

V gene TRBV7-9 combines with J gene TRBJ2-3, with 12 bases aligning to TRBD1. The V gene end was trimmed by 5 bases and the J gene end by 0 bases; junction bases not matched to a gene: 6. The V gene's germline CDR1 is SEHNR and CDR2 FQNEAQ (reference sequence). The CDR3 runs to 17 residues. The CDR3 DNA follows: TGTGCCAGCAGCCAGGGGACAGGGGGCGCTAGCACAGATACGCAGTATTTT. As protein: CASSQGTGGASTDTQYF.

A single count supports this clone. The J gene is TRBJ2-7, the V gene TRBV5-5; D perhaps matches TRBD2 (5 bases). Trimming left V 3 bases short and J 5 bases short, with 15 bases between. The CDR3 has 14 amino acids. Germline values: CDR1 SGHKS, CDR2 YYEKEE (reference sequence). As DNA, the CDR3 is TGTGCCAGCAGCTCCCCTGAACGAGCGGACGAGCAGTACTTC. Amino acid sequence: CASSSPERADEQYF. Supplemented by reference TRBV5-5 and TRBJ2-7, the full variable domain reads DAGVTQSPTHLIKTRGQQVTLRCSPISGHKSVSWYQQVLGQGPQFIFQYYEKEERGRGNFPDRFSARQFPNYSSELNVNALLLGDSALYLCASSSPERADEQYFGPGTRLTVT.

The J gene is TRBJ2-3, the V gene TRBV13; D possibly matches TRBD1 or TRBD2 (5 bases each). Germline V gene lookup returns CDR1 PRHDT and CDR2 FYEKMQ (reference sequence). The CDR3 consists of 16 residues. V lost 4 bases and J lost 5, with 19 bases in between. CDR3 residues: CASSSLGPRGQDTQYF. For the CDR3, the DNA is TGTGCCAGCAGCTCCCTGGGACCCCGAGGCCAAGATACGCAGTATTTT.

The rearrangement joins TRBV28 to TRBJ1-6; no clear D. Trimming took 8 bases from V and 5 from J, leaving 4 bases between them. This CDR3 has 11 residues. Germline V gives CDR1 MDHEN, CDR2 SYDVKM. This CDR3 is CASGNNSPLHF. The CDR3 DNA reads TGTGCCAGCGGAAATAATTCACCCCTCCACTTT.

The chain carries TRBV4-3 and TRBJ2-5, with D possibly being TRBD2 (5 bases). Germline V gene data show CDR1 as LGHNA and CDR2 as YSLEER. This CDR3 is built from 16 residues. V dropped 0 bases and J dropped 3 bases, with 14 bases sitting between them. CDR3 nucleotides: TGCGCCAGCAGCCAAGATCTCGCGGGCTGGGAAGAGACCCAGTACTTC. Its translation is CASSQDLAGWEETQYF.

V usage is TRBV2 and J usage is TRBJ2-1, with 12 bases matching TRBD2. J gave up 7 bases and V 5 bases, and 3 bases lay outside the gene matches. Germline CDR1 SNHLY, CDR2 FYNNEI. The CDR3 has 14 residues. The CDR3 spells CASSRLAGVNEQFF. The CDR3 DNA follows: TGTGCCAGCAGTAGACTAGCGGGAGTGAATGAGCAGTTCTTC.

The CDR3: CASTFGGGRTDTQYF. CDR3 DNA: TGTGCCAGCACCTTCGGCGGGGGTAGGACAGATACGCAGTATTTT. This chain connects TRBV27 to TRBJ2-3, with TRBD2 matching 7 bases. Germline V gene data show CDR1 as MNHEY and CDR2 as SMNVEV (reference sequence). The CDR3 runs 15 residues. V trimming: 7 bases; J trimming: 3 bases; junction bases outside the gene matches: 10.